The T cell receptor beta chain described here comes from a study of T cell responses to AZD1222 COVID-19 vaccine listed by TCRdb under 2021. At the level of the whole study: TCR sequencing was performed for roughly 250 trial participants, of whom around 200 were given two doses of AZD1222 and some 26 were given two doses of MenACWY control vaccine. Trial participants were enrolled by age into 18-55, 56-69 and 70-plus year subgroups, with 148, 28 and 57 TCR-sequenced participants respectively. The study at large found these results: Conclusions about previously exposed vaccinees were limited because only 5 or 6 AZD1222 recipients were SARS-CoV-2 seropositive at baseline. Because no samples from the day 14 peak response were available, repertoires could be characterized only after the peak T cell response. The vaccine-associated CD4 TCRs covered the entire spike protein, and the dominant responses fell in regions 160-218 and 743-854. A significant rise in spike-specific TCR breadth and depth was observed after two AZD1222 doses relative to day 0 and relative to MenACWY recipients. Most participants were white British and females outnumbered males, and the authors suggested that clonal diversity may have been underestimated. Reportedly, close to half of the unique spike-specific TCRs recognized epitopes lying outside the regions that are mutated in the B.1.351 and B.1.1.7 variants. In the small 56-69-year group, the increase in depth fell short of significance, most likely because of low power.

The CDR3 regions of human TCRbeta chains were subjected to immunosequencing. The paper's data handling went like this. Repertoire TCRs were checked for matches against a reference library of SARS-CoV-2-specific TCRs that had been generated using the MIRA antigen-specificity platform. Breadth was defined as the fraction of unique TCRs that were SARS-CoV-2-associated. Depth was defined as the fraction of total T cells that were SARS-CoV-2-associated. Using the MIRA data, each spike-specific TCR was assigned both to the spike region to which the TCR was reactive and to a CD4 or CD8 class. Log10-transformed breadth and depth values were compared by one-way ANOVA with Sidak's multiple comparisons tests. Here the immuneACCESS table is served through TCRdb, limited to in-frame sequences with V and J called. Missing clones are a known gap in these copies; in checked studies unresolved V genes cover under half, and the rest lacks a known reason. That table is the source of V, J and clone size, and D and trimming were worked out from the DNA. In this sample the table shows 120,000 to 150,000 clones, roughly nine tenths of which occur a single time. Clones ranked in the top ten supply roughly 1.7% of the sample.

Concerning this clone itself: Its antigen has not been determined. No much larger clone exists at a distance of one base, and base qualities are not known.

The time point label, as the study defines it: about 28 days (+/-7) after the second vaccine dose. Because spike-specific TCR depth and breadth did not differ between the two schedules, AZD1222 recipients who got a second dose at roughly 4 weeks were pooled with those who got a second dose at roughly 12 weeks. Vaccinee samples were obtained from the UK trials COV001 and COV002, which included a single-blind randomized controlled phase 2/3 trial of AZD1222 (ChAdOx1 nCoV-19) in healthy adults. Trial participant PBMC samples were collected at day 0 and day 28 after the second dose for TCRbeta chain sequencing. The receptor comes from an adult who received the AZD1222 COVID-19 vaccine. Specimen: peripheral blood, collected 28 days after the second AZD1222 dose.

The sequenced DNA is TGTGCCAGTAGTATTAATAGGGGTCTCCACTCTGGAAACACCATATATTTT. Translated, this is CASSINRGLHSGNTIYF. The V and J genes are TRBV19 and TRBJ1-3; TRBD1 could be the D gene, as 5 bases match. The CDR3 runs 17 residues from the cysteine to the phenylalanine. The read is trimmed to its CDR3 DNA, 51 bases read in frame from base 1. Trimming costs V 3 bases and J 0 bases, and their ends lie 15 bases apart. The germline V gene encodes CDR1 LNHDA and CDR2 SQIVND (reference sequence).